These 22 T cell receptor beta chains were all obtained from the same sample, sequenced in a study of CD4 T cells in relation to SARS-CoV-2 and coronaviruses. The assay was immunoSEQ multiplex PCR, and TCRdb's table has in-frame clones only and misses some. The sample shows roughly 60,000 clones, approximately 94% of them seen only once. Unexposed donor CD4+ T cells date from about 2011-2018, before the COVID-19 pandemic. Sequenced material: naive CD4+ T cells from PBMCs. Regarding subset: naive CD4+ T cells isolated by negative enrichment. The source is a human donor in good health.

The rearrangement joins TRBV7-9 to TRBJ2-1; possibly TRBD1 for D (6 bases). The CDR3 loop spans 15 amino acids. V lost 3 bases and J lost 8, with 17 bases in between. Germline lookup yields CDR1 SEHNR and CDR2 FQNEAQ (reference sequence). As DNA, the CDR3 is TGTGCCAGCAGCTTGCCAGGGGCTACCTTCTATGAGCAGTTCTTC. Translating gives CASSLPGATFYEQFF.

The chain links TRBV28 to TRBJ2-3; D assignment may be TRBD1 or TRBD2 (5 bases each). This CDR3 is 16 amino acids long. CDR1 and CDR2 (germline): MDHEN, SYDVKM. The V gene lost 4 bases and the J gene lost 4 bases, with 18 bases spanning the gap. The CDR3 sequence: CASSYPPGGSPDTQYF. CDR3 DNA sequence: TGTGCCAGCAGTTACCCCCCTGGGGGTTCACCAGATACGCAGTATTTT.

This clone was recorded only once. The chain uses TRBV6-5 and TRBJ2-1; 11 positions match TRBD2. Germline loops: CDR1 MNHEY, CDR2 SVGAGI. J gave up 9 bases and V 6 bases, and 10 bases lay outside the gene matches. CDR3 size: 15 residues. The CDR3 region has the DNA TGTGCCAGCAGGGTCATGGGGCTAGCGGGAGGTGAGCAGTTCTTC. It encodes CASRVMGLAGGEQFF.

The chain recombines TRBV24-1 with TRBJ2-7; the match to TRBD1 covers 9 bases. The CDR3 has 16 residues. The V gene end was trimmed by 3 bases and the J gene end by 4 bases; junction bases not matched to a gene: 9. Germline assignment: CDR1 KGHDR and CDR2 SFDVKD. The CDR3 protein is CATSDAGTGIGYEQYF. CDR3 in DNA: TGTGCCACCAGTGATGCCGGGACAGGGATTGGTTACGAGCAGTACTTC.

This chain uses TRBV5-1 with TRBJ1-3; 9 bases map to TRBD1. Germline V lookup: CDR1 SGHRS, CDR2 YFSETQ. V lost 0 bases to trimming and J lost 3 bases; unmatched junction nucleotides: 10. This CDR3 has 18 residues. The CDR3 nucleotides are TGCGCCAGCAGCTTGGAGGGGACAGGGAAAGGAGTTGGAAACACCATATATTTT. It is translated as CASSLEGTGKGVGNTIYF.

The chain employs TRBV6-5 and TRBJ2-5, with TRBD1 matching 7 bases. The germline V gene encodes CDR1 MNHEY and CDR2 SVGAGI. Germline trimming cut 4 bases from V and 5 bases from J; bases unmatched to any gene: 13. The CDR3 has 16 amino acids. The CDR3 is CASSLTPTGFGETQYF. Written as DNA, the CDR3 is TGTGCCAGCAGTTTAACCCCGACAGGGTTTGGGGAGACCCAGTACTTC.

The rearrangement joins TRBV19 to TRBJ1-5; 10 bases line up with TRBD1. Unmatched junction bases numbered 7, after V lost 8 bases and J lost 0 bases. The CDR3 sequence is 16 residues long. In germline, CDR1 is LNHDA, CDR2 SQIVND (reference sequence). CDR3 sequence: CASLTGGKYSNQPQHF. As DNA, the CDR3 is TGTGCCAGTTTGACAGGGGGCAAGTATAGCAATCAGCCCCAGCATTTT.

This clone was counted once. The chain has TRBV30 and TRBJ2-7, with TRBD2 matching over 10 bases. J lost 3 bases, V lost 3 bases, and 5 bases had no gene match. CDR3 size: 14 residues. CDR1 and CDR2 from the germline V gene are GTSNPN and SVGIG (reference sequence). CDR3 nucleotide sequence: TGTGCCTGGAGGCGAGCTAGCGGGAGCTACGAGCAGTACTTC. Translated, it gives CAWRRASGSYEQYF.

A single count supports this clone. The CDR3, as DNA: TGTGCCAGCAGAGGGACACCCCAAGAGACCCAGTACTTC. Translation: CASRGTPQETQYF. The chain couples TRBV28 to TRBJ2-5, with D maybe TRBD1 (6 bases). CDR3 length: 13 amino acids. Germline CDR1 reads MDHEN; CDR2 reads SYDVKM. The V end lost 6 bases, the J end lost 1 base, and 9 bases lay between the germline ends. The variable domain in full, with the rest retrieved from reference TRBV28 and TRBJ2-5, is DVKVTQSSRYLVKRTGEKVFLECVQDMDHENMFWYRQDPGLGLRLIYFSYDVKMKEKGDIPEGYSVSREKKERFSLILESASTNQTSMYLCASRGTPQETQYFGPGTRLLVL.

The chain joins TRBV10-3 to TRBJ2-1, with 16 bases that match TRBD2. Germline loops: CDR1 ENHRY, CDR2 SYGVKD. CDR3 size: 17 residues. The junction had 9 bases not matched to a gene; V was cut back by 4 bases and J by 9 bases. In nucleotides, the CDR3 is TGTGCCATCAGTGGGTCTTCGGGACTAGCGGGAGGGGGTGAGCAGTTCTTC. Amino acids: CAISGSSGLAGGGEQFF.

The rearrangement links TRBV28 to TRBJ2-1; the D gene is possibly TRBD1 (5 bases). The V gene lost 10 bases and the J gene lost 12 bases, with 13 bases spanning the gap. Germline loops: CDR1 MDHEN, CDR2 SYDVKM. There are 10 residues in the CDR3. The DNA of the CDR3 is TGTGCCACAGGGTCGGTGCGGCAGTTCTTC. Its translation: CATGSVRQFF.

The chain joins TRBV5-5 to TRBJ2-2; D tentatively fits TRBD1 or TRBD2 (5 bases each). The CDR3 contains 17 residues. CDR1 is SGHKS, CDR2 YYEKEE, per germline (reference sequence). V was pared by 0 bases and J by 1 base, with 13 bases between. The CDR3 loop reads CASSLEGTTRNTGELFF. Here the CDR3 DNA reads TGTGCCAGCAGCTTGGAAGGGACGACCAGGAACACCGGGGAGCTGTTTTTT.

The chain's CDR3 is CASSPQRASTDTQYF. The CDR3 DNA reads TGTGCCAGCAGCCCGCAGCGGGCTAGCACAGATACGCAGTATTTT. The chain carries TRBV7-8 and TRBJ2-3, with D possibly being TRBD2 (6 bases). The V end lost 5 bases, the J end lost 0 bases, and 12 bases lay between the germline ends. There are 15 residues in the CDR3. The V gene's germline CDR1 is SGHVS and CDR2 FQNEAQ.

This chain uses TRBV28 with TRBJ1-4; D possibly corresponds to TRBD1 (5 bases). The CDR3 has 14 residues. V was pared by 6 bases and J by 8 bases, with 16 bases between. Per the germline V gene, CDR1 is MDHEN and CDR2 is SYDVKM. The CDR3 sequence: CASRGRGVGEKLFF. DNA for the CDR3: TGTGCCAGCAGGGGGAGAGGGGTGGGGGAAAAACTGTTTTTT.

The chain recombines TRBV6-1 with TRBJ1-2; D call uncertain. Trimming removed 2 bases at V and 5 bases at J, with 12 bases between. The CDR3 spans 14 residues. Germline-derived CDR1 and CDR2 are MNHNS and SASEGT. The CDR3 is CASSESANGYGYTF. The CDR3 DNA reads as TGTGCCAGCAGTGAATCTGCGAATGGGTATGGCTACACCTTC.

The V gene is TRBV5-1, the J gene TRBJ2-1; 10 bases align to TRBD2. V gave up 0 bases and J gave up 0 bases; unmatched junction bases: 15. The germline CDR1 and CDR2 sequences are SGHRS and YFSETQ. This CDR3 is built from 21 residues. The DNA for the CDR3 is TGCGCCAGCAGCTTGGCGGGGGTTTTAGTAGCGGGAGGACGCTCCTACAATGAGCAGTTCTTC. Protein: CASSLAGVLVAGGRSYNEQFF.

This clone came up once. The chain couples TRBV30 to TRBJ2-3; weak D call: TRBD2 (6 bases). The germline V gene has CDR1 GTSNPN and CDR2 SVGIG (reference sequence). Between the trimmed V and J ends, which lost 1 base and 2 bases, there was a span of 13 bases. The CDR3 has 15 amino acids. The CDR3 spells CAWSADSGYTDTQYF. The CDR3 bases are TGTGCCTGGAGTGCGGATAGCGGTTACACAGATACGCAGTATTTT.

The CDR3 is CASSYTLLGGEQYF. CDR3 DNA: TGTGCCAGCAGTTACACCCTACTCGGGGGGGAGCAGTACTTC. The chain links TRBV6-5 to TRBJ2-7; 7 nucleotides line up with TRBD2. CDR3 length: 14 residues. The junction had 8 bases not matched to a gene; V was cut back by 2 bases and J by 7 bases. The germline V gene encodes CDR1 MNHEY and CDR2 SVGAGI.

This clone has only a few counts. The V and J genes are TRBV10-3 and TRBJ1-3; D is ambiguous. Germline loops: CDR1 ENHRY, CDR2 SYGVKD. V lost 6 bases to trimming and J lost 0 bases, with 6 bases between them. CDR3 size: 13 residues. CDR3 residues: CAIRPSSGNTIYF. In DNA, the CDR3 is TGTGCCATCAGGCCCAGCTCTGGAAACACCATATATTTT.

V and J are TRBV28 and TRBJ2-2; no firm D call. Trimming shortened V by 3 bases and J by 6 bases, and 17 bases separated the two germline ends. The V gene's germline CDR1 is MDHEN and CDR2 SYDVKM. The CDR3 loop spans 16 amino acids. CDR3 sequence: CASSFSQARGAGELFF. DNA for the CDR3: TGTGCCAGCAGTTTCTCGCAGGCCCGCGGTGCCGGGGAGCTGTTTTTT. Looking up the rest from reference TRBV28 and TRBJ2-2 gives the full variable domain: DVKVTQSSRYLVKRTGEKVFLECVQDMDHENMFWYRQDPGLGLRLIYFSYDVKMKEKGDIPEGYSVSREKKERFSLILESASTNQTSMYLCASSFSQARGAGELFFGEGSRLTVL.

J is TRBJ1-5 and V is TRBV9, with D possibly being TRBD1 (5 bases). Trimming removed 0 bases at V and 9 bases at J, with 13 bases between. CDR3 length equals 14 residues. The germline gives CDR1 SGDLS, CDR2 YYNGEE. The CDR3 DNA follows: TGTGCCAGCAGCGTAGACACAGGTTTTTCGCCCCAGCATTTT. Its protein is CASSVDTGFSPQHF.

J is TRBJ2-7 and V is TRBV19; 7 bases are shared with TRBD1. Germline CDR1 is LNHDA and CDR2 is SQIVND (reference sequence). The trim removed 5 bases at V and 13 bases at J, leaving 8 bases unmatched. This CDR3 contains 11 residues. CDR3 DNA sequence: TGTGCCAGTAGTGACCACCGGGACAGTTACTTC. It yields the protein CASSDHRDSYF.